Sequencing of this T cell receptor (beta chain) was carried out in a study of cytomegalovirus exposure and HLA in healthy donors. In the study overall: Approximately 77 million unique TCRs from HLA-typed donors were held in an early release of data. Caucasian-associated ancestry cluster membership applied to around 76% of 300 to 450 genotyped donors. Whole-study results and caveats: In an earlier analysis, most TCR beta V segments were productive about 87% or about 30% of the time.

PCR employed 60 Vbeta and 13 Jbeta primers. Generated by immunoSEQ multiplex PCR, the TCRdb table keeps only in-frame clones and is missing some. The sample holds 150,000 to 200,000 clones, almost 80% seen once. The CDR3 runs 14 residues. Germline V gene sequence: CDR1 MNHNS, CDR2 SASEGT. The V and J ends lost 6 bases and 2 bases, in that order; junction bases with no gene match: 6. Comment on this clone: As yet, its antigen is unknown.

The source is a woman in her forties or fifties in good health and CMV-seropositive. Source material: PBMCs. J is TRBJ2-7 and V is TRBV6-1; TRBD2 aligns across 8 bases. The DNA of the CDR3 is TGTGCCAGCAGACCACTAGCGGAAACCTACGAGCAGTACTTC. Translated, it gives CASRPLAETYEQYF.